Listed here are 22 T cell receptor beta chains from one sample, sequenced in a study of radiation and T cells in renal cell carcinoma. Noted treatment: treatment-naive control, cytoreductive nephrectomy. Measured with immunoSEQ multiplex PCR; TCRdb has only the in-frame clones, and not every one. The sample has under 7,000 clones, around 68% seen once. Sequencing used tumor tissue, obtained from a patient whose treatment was nephrectomy without radiotherapy. Receptors originate from a human donor with renal cell carcinoma.

V usage is TRBV4-2 and J usage is TRBJ2-7; no firm D call. There are 14 residues in the CDR3. The germline V and J ends were trimmed by 5 bases and 8 bases, with 19 bases remaining between them. The V gene's germline CDR1 is LGHNA and CDR2 YNFKEQ. The CDR3 nucleotides read TGTGCCAGCAGCTTGGCGATCAGGCCCAATCAGCAGTACTTC. This translates into CASSLAIRPNQQYF.

This clone was seen a few times. The chain carries TRBV4-2 and TRBJ1-5, with D uncertain. This CDR3 has 13 residues. V lost 4 bases and J lost 2, with 6 bases in between. Looked up from germline, CDR1 is LGHNA and CDR2 is YNFKEQ. CDR3 amino acids: CASSPGGNQPQHF. CDR3 bases: TGTGCCAGCAGCCCCGGGGGCAATCAGCCCCAGCATTTT.

The CDR3 bases are TGTGCCAGCAGCTTAGAAGAACAGGGAGAAGGCTACACCTTC. It translates to CASSLEEQGEGYTF. The gene calls are TRBV11-2 and TRBJ1-2, with D perhaps matching TRBD1 (6 bases). This CDR3 spans 14 amino acids. Trimming stripped 0 bases from V and 8 bases from J, with 13 bases between. From germline, CDR1 is SGHAT and CDR2 FQNNGV.

The chain combines TRBV6-1 with TRBJ2-1; TRBD2 matches at 9 bases. Germline V gene lookup returns CDR1 MNHNS and CDR2 SASEGT. After removal of 4 bases from V and 7 bases from J, the junction contained 5 bases not matched to a gene. The CDR3 loop spans 14 amino acids. CDR3 DNA sequence: TGTGCCAGCAGTGCTGCGGGAGGGCCAAATGAGCAGTTCTTC. It is translated as CASSAAGGPNEQFF.

A few counts support this clone. The chain carries TRBV30 and TRBJ2-3; TRBD2 matches 10 bases. Unmatched junction bases numbered 3, after V lost 0 bases and J lost 3 bases. The CDR3 spans 15 residues. Germline CDR1 is GTSNPN and CDR2 is SVGIG (reference sequence). For the CDR3, the DNA is TGTGCCTGGAGTGTATGGGGACTAGCGACAGATACGCAGTATTTT. Protein sequence: CAWSVWGLATDTQYF.

This clone appeared a few times. The V gene is TRBV2, the J gene TRBJ1-1, with D unresolved. Germline V gives CDR1 SNHLY, CDR2 FYNNEI. V was trimmed by 3 bases and J by 4 bases, leaving 12 bases between them. The length of the CDR3 is 14 residues. DNA for the CDR3: TGTGCCAGCAGTGATCCCGGGAGCTTCACTGAAGCTTTCTTT. The encoded protein is CASSDPGSFTEAFF.

CDR3 coding DNA: TGCAGCGTTGTTCTAGCTAGCGGGAGGGCCGGGGGGTCTCGGACCCAGTACTTC. This codes for CSVVLASGRAGGSRTQYF. This chain connects TRBV29-1 to TRBJ2-5; 12 positions agree with TRBD2. The germline CDR1 and CDR2 sequences are SQVTM and ANQGSEA. V lost 4 bases and J lost 7; bases outside the gene matches: 19. This CDR3 is built from 18 residues. Combining the CDR3 with reference TRBV29-1 and TRBJ2-5 gives the whole variable domain SAVISQKPSRDICQRGTSLTIQCQVDSQVTMMFWYRQQPGQSLTLIATANQGSEATYESGFVIDKFPISRPNLTFSTLTVSNMSPEDSSIYLCSVVLASGRAGGSRTQYFGPGTRLLVL.

This chain links TRBV30 with TRBJ2-2; possibly TRBD2 for D (5 bases). The CDR3 has 15 amino acids. V was clipped by 0 bases and J by 7 bases, with 15 bases between them. Germline CDR1 reads GTSNPN; CDR2 reads SVGIG (reference sequence). CDR3: CAWSVSGGGNGELFF. CDR3 coding DNA: TGTGCCTGGAGTGTATCCGGAGGAGGTAACGGGGAGCTGTTTTTT. The full variable domain, completed using reference TRBV30 and TRBJ2-2, is SQTIHQWPATLVQPVGSPLSLECTVEGTSNPNLYWYRQAAGRGLQLLFYSVGIGQISSEVPQNLSASRPQDRQFILSSKKLLLSDSGFYLCAWSVSGGGNGELFFGEGSRLTVL.

The rearrangement joins TRBV27 to TRBJ2-2, with 16 bases matching TRBD2. Germline CDR1 reads MNHEY; CDR2 reads SMNVEV (reference sequence). V lost 6 bases to trimming and J lost 7 bases; unmatched junction nucleotides: 11. CDR3 length: 18 residues. This CDR3 is CASSLSGTSGRGGGELFF. In DNA form, the CDR3 reads TGTGCCAGCAGCCTGTCCGGGACTAGCGGGAGGGGTGGCGGGGAGCTGTTTTTT.

This chain joins TRBV7-2 and TRBJ2-5; D uncertain. CDR3 length: 13 amino acids. V was trimmed by 5 bases and J by 3 bases, leaving 10 bases between them. Germline-derived CDR1 and CDR2 are SGHTA and FQGNSA. CDR3 DNA: TGTGCCAGCAGCCCCCCTGGGGAAGAGACCCAGTACTTC. Its protein is CASSPPGEETQYF.

This chain links TRBV9 with TRBJ1-1; D unclear. The CDR3 totals 15 residues. V dropped 2 bases and J dropped 1 base, with 12 bases sitting between them. Germline CDR1 reads SGDLS; CDR2 reads YYNGEE. CDR3 nucleotides: TGTGCCAGCAGCGTGGATTCGTGGGGGAACACTGAAGCTTTCTTT. Its protein is CASSVDSWGNTEAFF. Drawing the rest from reference TRBV9 and TRBJ1-1, the complete variable domain is DSGVTQTPKHLITATGQRVTLRCSPRSGDLSVYWYQQSLDQGLQFLIQYYNGEERAKGNILERFSAQQFPDLHSELNLSSLELGDSALYFCASSVDSWGNTEAFFGQGTRLTVV.

V and J are TRBV6-5 and TRBJ2-5, with D perhaps matching TRBD1 (6 bases). The CDR3 is 14 amino acids. The V gene's germline CDR1 is MNHEY and CDR2 SVGAGI. Trimming pared 5 bases from V and 5 bases from J, leaving 15 bases between. CDR3 coding DNA: TGTGCCAGCAGTCCCCGGTGGGGGCAGGAGACCCAGTACTTC. Translation gives CASSPRWGQETQYF.

V gene TRBV28 combines with J gene TRBJ1-4; tentatively, D is TRBD1 (5 bases). The germline gives CDR1 MDHEN, CDR2 SYDVKM. V was pared by 2 bases and J by 3 bases, with 13 bases between. This CDR3 region has 16 residues. CDR3 protein: CASSLDRDGANEKLFF. DNA for the CDR3: TGTGCCAGCAGTTTAGACCGGGACGGGGCTAATGAAAAACTGTTTTTT.

The chain employs TRBV10-3 and TRBJ2-1; TRBD2 agrees at 8 bases. CDR1 and CDR2 (germline): ENHRY, SYGVKD. After removal of 4 bases from V and 6 bases from J, the junction contained 8 bases not matched to a gene. The CDR3 runs to 15 residues. CDR3 sequence (DNA): TGTGCCATCAGTGTAGATCTAGCGGGTAGCAATGAGCAGTTCTTC. This gives the protein CAISVDLAGSNEQFF.

The chain carries TRBV10-3 and TRBJ2-7; 11 bases match TRBD2. The CDR3 is made up of 16 amino acids. Germline values: CDR1 ENHRY, CDR2 SYGVKD. The V segment lost 10 bases and the J segment 4 bases; nucleotides outside the gene matches: 15. The CDR3 here is CATSLLSGLAVYEQYF. CDR3 in DNA: TGTGCCACTTCCCTTCTATCGGGACTAGCGGTTTACGAGCAGTACTTC.

The rearrangement links TRBV7-9 to TRBJ2-7, with TRBD2 matching over 8 bases. Germline trimming cut 5 bases from V and 6 bases from J; bases unmatched to any gene: 15. Germline CDR1 reads SEHNR; CDR2 reads FQNEAQ (reference sequence). The CDR3 runs 16 residues. CDR3 region: CASSLLRGRGDTEQYF. The CDR3 region has the DNA TGTGCCAGCAGCCTACTGCGGGGGCGGGGGGACACCGAGCAGTACTTC.

This chain links TRBV19 with TRBJ2-3; D may be TRBD2 (6 bases). Germline CDR1 reads LNHDA; CDR2 reads SQIVND (reference sequence). Trimming stripped 8 bases from V and 0 bases from J, with 15 bases between. The CDR3 covers 15 residues. The CDR3 is CASRGTYTSTDTQYF. The CDR3 DNA is TGTGCCAGTCGCGGGACTTATACTAGCACAGATACGCAGTATTTT.

The V gene is TRBV5-1, the J gene TRBJ2-3; weak D call: TRBD2 (5 bases). Germline CDR1 and CDR2: SGHRS and YFSETQ. Trimming shortened V by 7 bases and J by 7 bases, and 25 bases separated the two germline ends. The CDR3 sequence is 16 residues long. CDR3 sequence reads: CASFGSGRGKQYTQYF. DNA for the CDR3: TGCGCCAGCTTTGGATCTGGAAGAGGGAAACAATATACGCAGTATTTT.

This clone was counted a few times. This chain links TRBV9 with TRBJ2-2; 10 bases fit TRBD2. Germline V gene data show CDR1 as SGDLS and CDR2 as YYNGEE. The junction had 8 bases not matched to a gene; V was cut back by 3 bases and J by 6 bases. The CDR3 spans 16 residues. CDR3 residues: CASSAPSGRGAGELFF. CDR3 sequence (DNA): TGTGCCAGCAGCGCTCCTAGCGGGAGAGGCGCCGGGGAGCTGTTTTTT.

This clone appeared a single time. The rearrangement links TRBV4-2 to TRBJ1-6, with a possible D match to TRBD1 (6 bases). Germline CDR1 is LGHNA and CDR2 is YNFKEQ. The CDR3 extends over 15 amino acids. V dropped 0 bases and J dropped 8 bases, with 11 bases sitting between them. Here the CDR3 reads CASSQDAGEYSPLHF. CDR3 bases: TGTGCCAGCAGCCAAGATGCAGGGGAGTATTCACCCCTCCACTTT.

The chain carries TRBV28 and TRBJ2-7; tentatively, D is TRBD1 (5 bases). The CDR3 spans 14 residues. V lost 6 bases and J lost 1, with 13 bases in between. Germline loops: CDR1 MDHEN, CDR2 SYDVKM. CDR3 amino acids: CASSPRAYSYEQYF. In DNA, the CDR3 is TGTGCCAGCAGCCCCAGGGCTTATTCCTACGAGCAGTACTTC.

The V call is TRBV7-2, the J call TRBJ2-2, with TRBD2 matching over 8 bases. Per the germline V gene, CDR1 is SGHTA and CDR2 is FQGNSA. The J segment lost 5 bases and the V segment lost 1 base, leaving 3 bases of the junction unmatched. This CDR3 has 15 amino acids. The CDR3 DNA reads as TGTGCCAGCAGCTTAGGTGCTAGCGGGACCGGGGAGCTGTTTTTT. It encodes CASSLGASGTGELFF.